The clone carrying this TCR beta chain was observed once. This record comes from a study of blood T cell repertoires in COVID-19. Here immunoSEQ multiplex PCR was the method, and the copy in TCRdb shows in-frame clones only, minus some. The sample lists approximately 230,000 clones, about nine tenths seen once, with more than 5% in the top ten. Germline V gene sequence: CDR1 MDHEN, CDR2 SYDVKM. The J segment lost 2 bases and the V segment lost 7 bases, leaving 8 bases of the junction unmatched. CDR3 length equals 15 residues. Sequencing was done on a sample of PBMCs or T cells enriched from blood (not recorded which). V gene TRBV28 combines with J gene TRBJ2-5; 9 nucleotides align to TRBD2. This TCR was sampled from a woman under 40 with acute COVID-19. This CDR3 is CASTPGLANQETQYF. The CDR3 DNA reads TGTGCCAGCACCCCCGGACTAGCGAATCAAGAGACCCAGTACTTC. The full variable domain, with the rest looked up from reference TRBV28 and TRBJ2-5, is DVKVTQSSRYLVKRTGEKVFLECVQDMDHENMFWYRQDPGLGLRLIYFSYDVKMKEKGDIPEGYSVSREKKERFSLILESASTNQTSMYLCASTPGLANQETQYFGPGTRLLVL.